The source of this T cell receptor (beta chain) is a study of tumor-infiltrating lymphocytes in glioblastoma multiforme. Multiple V-beta primers and a C-beta primer amplified TCRB from RNA. TCRdb re-analysed the multiplex PCR reads in MiXCR, keeping a single row per CDR3 protein. This sample carries some 15,000 distinct CDR3 sequences, 65% to 85% of them seen once, and the ten largest clones take over 35%. V lost 5 bases, J lost 5 bases, and 7 bases stayed unmatched. Germline lookup yields CDR1 SGHAT and CDR2 FQNNGV. This CDR3 contains 15 residues. The source material was brain tumor tissue. The receptor's source is a male donor with glioblastoma. J is TRBJ2-1 and V is TRBV11-2; 9 nucleotides match TRBD1. In nucleotides, the CDR3 is TGTGCCAGCAGCAAGGGACAGGGAACGAACAATGAGCAGTTCTTC. Translating it yields CASSKGQGTNNEQFF. The full variable domain, rest sourced from reference TRBV11-2 and TRBJ2-1, is EAGVAQSPRYKIIEKRQSVAFWCNPISGHATLYWYQQILGQGPKLLIQFQNNGVVDDSQLPKDRFSAERLKGVDSTLKIQPAKLEDSAVYLCASSKGQGTNNEQFFGPGTRLTVL.